This T cell receptor (beta chain) comes out of a study of T cells in Graves' hyperthyroidism and ophthalmopathy. General study results and limits: Before onset, ophthalmopathy was predicted by the model a median approximately 6.5 months earlier.

This clonotype occurred many times. No antigen is known for it. Template material for amplifying TCR beta CDR3 regions consisted of RNA transcripts. HTBI primers were employed in a first-round RT-PCR of the TCR CDR3. Each CDR3 protein gets one entry after TCRdb re-called the multiplex PCR reads with MiXCR. The sample includes roughly 380,000 distinct CDR3 sequences, about 15% of them seen just once. The receptor was isolated from a woman aged 55 to 70 with Graves' hyperthyroidism. Material: blood.

Here the CDR3 DNA reads TGTGCCAGCAGCTTAAGGCGGGAGGCAGATACGCAGTATTTT. Translation gives CASSLRREADTQYF. The rearrangement uses TRBV7-3 and TRBJ2-3; TRBD2 matches 8 bases. CDR1 and CDR2 (germline): SGHTA, FQGTGA. J lost 4 bases, V lost 1 base, and 1 base had no gene match. The CDR3 runs to 14 residues. Drawing the rest from reference TRBV7-3 and TRBJ2-3, the complete variable domain is GAGVSQTPSNKVTEKGKYVELRCDPISGHTALYWYRQSLGQGPEFLIYFQGTGAADDSGLPNDRFFAVRPEGSVSTLKIQRTERGDSAVYLCASSLRREADTQYFGPGTRLTVL.